This TCR beta chain was captured by sequencing in a study of T cells in Graves' hyperthyroidism and ophthalmopathy. CDR3 length equals 16 residues. Trimming took 8 bases from V and 10 from J; bases not matched to a gene: 12. Germline V gene lookup returns CDR1 WSHSY and CDR2 SAAADI. TCR beta CDR3 region amplification was performed from RNA transcripts. With the HTBI primer set, the TCR CDR3 went through a first round of RT-PCR. TCRdb passed the multiplex PCR reads through MiXCR, listing each CDR3 protein once. The sample yields around 660,000 distinct CDR3 sequences, 45% seen once. The gene calls are TRBV10-2 and TRBJ1-6, with 12 bases fitting TRBD1. The TCR sequence derives from an adult man with Graves' disease, either hyperthyroidism or ophthalmopathy (not recorded which). Specimen: peripheral blood or thyroid tissue (not recorded which). CDR3 DNA sequence: TGCGCCAGCGTTGGGACAGGGGGCGGACAGGGATCACCCCTCCACTTT. Amino acids: CASVGTGGGQGSPLHF.